This T cell receptor (beta chain) was profiled in a study of cytomegalovirus exposure and HLA in healthy donors. The wider study: A later analysis reported the same platform for the roughly 110 validation repertoires and the approximately 720 first-cohort repertoires. Whole-study results and caveats: Listed as cytomegalovirus-associated were 150 to 200 TCR beta chains.

The donors were members of the approximately 130-subject validation cohort (separate from the roughly 670-subject first cohort). TCRdb keeps only in-frame clones here, not all; method: immunoSEQ multiplex PCR. The table records tens of thousands of clones, just under 95% of them present only once. V lost 4 bases and J 6 bases, leaving 12 bases between the germline ends. Germline values: CDR1 SNHLY, CDR2 FYNNEI. CDR3 length: 13 amino acids. Only one count was recorded for this clone. Its antigen is not known. The sequenced material came from PBMCs. The sequence was collected from a man between 18 and 29 years old in good health and CMV-seronegative. The genes are TRBV2 and TRBJ1-2, with TRBD1 as a possible D gene (6 bases). The CDR3 DNA reads TGTGCCAGCAGTGTCGGACAGCGAGATGGCTACACCTTC. Encoded protein: CASSVGQRDGYTF.